The TCR beta chain under discussion was sequenced for a study of blood T cell repertoires in COVID-19. Across the whole study: Italy, Spain and the United States were the sources of the convalescent and acute COVID-19 samples. Sample material is recorded as cDNA or gDNA derived from T cells, B-cell-depleted T cells, or PBMCs.

Original processing methods: By means of reference gene primer amplification, nucleated cell counts were estimated. Assay used: immunoSEQ multiplex PCR; TCRdb lists only in-frame clones, some missing. D and trimming come from the DNA, and the V and J calls and clone size come from that table. Here the sample spans about 240,000 clones, around 86% being singletons. This clone was observed once. The germline gives CDR1 SGHTA, CDR2 FQGNSA. This CDR3 contains 13 residues. V lost 5 bases and J lost 6; bases outside the gene matches: 7. This TCR was recovered from a man aged 80 or over with acute or convalescent COVID-19. Sequenced input: peripheral blood. The rearrangement links TRBV7-2 to TRBJ2-7; 7 nucleotides agree with TRBD1. In DNA form, the CDR3 reads TGTGCCAGCAGCCCAAGACAGGGTGGCGAGCAGTACTTC. Translating it yields CASSPRQGGEQYF.